What follows describes a single TCR beta chain. In germline, CDR1 is SEHNR, CDR2 FQNEAQ (reference sequence). V shed 3 bases and J 8 bases; nucleotides not matched to a gene: 3. The CDR3 is 12 amino acids. This record comes from a study of blood T cell repertoires in COVID-19. At the level of the study: Sites in the United States, Italy and Spain provided acute and convalescent COVID-19 samples. Sources were T cells, B-cell-depleted T cells, or PBMCs; the material itself was cDNA or gDNA.

As originally analysed: Amplification of reference gene primers provided the estimated nucleated cell counts. Produced via immunoSEQ multiplex PCR; TCRdb's table is partial and in-frame only. V and J calls and clone size follow that table, whereas D and trimming were derived from the DNA. This table holds 130,000 to 150,000 clones, 85% found once. The rearrangement joins TRBV7-9 to TRBJ1-2; 7 nucleotides match TRBD1. The source of this sequence is a woman in her thirties or forties with active or convalescent COVID-19. The specimen sequenced was peripheral blood. The CDR3: CASSFRGDGYTF. The CDR3 DNA follows: TGTGCCAGCAGCTTCAGGGGGGACGGCTACACCTTC.